This T cell receptor (beta chain) was sequenced for a study of cytomegalovirus exposure and HLA in healthy donors. The CDR3 sequence is 13 residues long. Germline V gene lookup returns CDR1 SGHVS and CDR2 FNYEAQ. On this clone itself: Its specificity is unknown.

General study results and limits: Judged likely to be a sequencing artifact was a cluster of highly shared sequence variants. Many donors shared some public TCRs, even though most TCR sequences were rare. Cytomegalovirus status was reportedly diagnosed by the classifier with high sensitivity and specificity.

The PCR was carried out with 60 Vbeta primers and 13 Jbeta primers. TCRdb's copy holds only in-frame clones and misses some; the assay was immunoSEQ multiplex PCR. This sample yields 200,000 or so clones, of which about 75% are seen a single time; around 1.8% belongs to the top ten. The specimen was PBMCs. This chain joins TRBV7-6 and TRBJ1-4; D possibly corresponds to TRBD1 (6 bases). This TCR came from a man aged 18 to 30 in good health and CMV-seronegative. The CDR3 is CAAGGTDHEKLFF. CDR3 in DNA: TGTGCGGCGGGGGGCACAGATCATGAAAAACTGTTTTTT.